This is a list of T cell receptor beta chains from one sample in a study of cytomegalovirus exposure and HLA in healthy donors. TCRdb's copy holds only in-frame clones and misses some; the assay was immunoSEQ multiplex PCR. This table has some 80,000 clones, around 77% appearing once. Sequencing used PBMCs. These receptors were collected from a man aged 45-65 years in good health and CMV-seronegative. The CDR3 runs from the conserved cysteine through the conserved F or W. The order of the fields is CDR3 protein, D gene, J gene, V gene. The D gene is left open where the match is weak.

CDR3: CATSHDRDTGELFF
D: TRBD1
J: TRBJ2-2
V: TRBV10-3

CDR3: CASSPRSGLDEAFF
D: -
J: TRBJ1-1
V: TRBV9

CDR3: CASSVVPDRKSYEQYF
D: -
J: TRBJ2-7
V: TRBV9

CDR3: CASSPRTGGTYGYTF
D: TRBD1
J: TRBJ1-2
V: TRBV13

CDR3: CAWTRTVYGYTF
D: -
J: TRBJ1-2
V: TRBV30

CDR3: CASNPSANGAKNIQYF
D: -
J: TRBJ2-4
V: TRBV5-1

CDR3: CASSGAVTQYF
D: -
J: TRBJ2-3
V: TRBV11-2

CDR3: CASSLNTGGPGELFF
D: TRBD1
J: TRBJ2-2
V: TRBV7-3

CDR3: CASSLAGTGGTEAFF
D: TRBD1
J: TRBJ1-1
V: TRBV5-1

CDR3: CASSEFLGQVQGGEAFF
D: TRBD1
J: TRBJ1-1
V: TRBV5-8

CDR3: CASSSTSGGYIDTQYF
D: -
J: TRBJ2-3
V: TRBV27

CDR3: CASSPRDSNPGELFF
D: TRBD1
J: TRBJ2-2
V: TRBV9

CDR3: CASSQTAGAKSGYTF
D: -
J: TRBJ1-2
V: TRBV14

CDR3: CASSLTGLDRRQPQHF
D: -
J: TRBJ1-5
V: TRBV7-8

CDR3: CASSTGQGGYEQYF
D: TRBD1
J: TRBJ2-7
V: TRBV5-1

CDR3: CASSIGRGQGYYGYTF
D: TRBD1
J: TRBJ1-2
V: TRBV19

CDR3: CASSLGSGGYNEQFF
D: TRBD2
J: TRBJ2-1
V: TRBV5-1

CDR3: CASGRDRSSYEQYF
D: TRBD1
J: TRBJ2-7
V: TRBV6-6

CDR3: CASSPQGFRAEAFF
D: -
J: TRBJ1-1
V: TRBV19

CDR3: CASSLALSRGTGELFF
D: -
J: TRBJ2-2
V: TRBV7-8

CDR3: CASSLGATGFGNTIYF
D: TRBD1
J: TRBJ1-3
V: TRBV7-2

CDR3: CSSSSGMMGLEQYF
D: -
J: TRBJ2-7
V: TRBV7-9

CDR3: CASSLFIGRGQETQYF
D: -
J: TRBJ2-5
V: TRBV7-2

CDR3: CAWQLAGGRGTQYF
D: TRBD2
J: TRBJ2-3
V: TRBV30

CDR3: CAWSVLGQGVTGELFF
D: TRBD1
J: TRBJ2-2
V: TRBV30

CDR3: CASAGAYEQYF
D: -
J: TRBJ2-7
V: TRBV6-6

CDR3: CATEGQGVASYEQYF
D: TRBD1
J: -
V: TRBV2

CDR3: CASSVDRVSNEKLFF
D: -
J: TRBJ1-4
V: TRBV2

CDR3: CASSQGDRLNEQFF
D: TRBD1
J: TRBJ2-1
V: TRBV14

CDR3: CASSLAGAPQNTQYF
D: -
J: TRBJ2-3
V: TRBV7-8

CDR3: CASSPGSSGSYEQYF
D: TRBD2
J: TRBJ2-7
V: TRBV18

CDR3: CASSTRVAQPQHF
D: -
J: TRBJ1-5
V: TRBV5-6

CDR3: CASSDRTSLAGGQTYEQYF
D: TRBD2
J: TRBJ2-7
V: TRBV6-1

CDR3: CASSEGPLSYEQYF
D: -
J: TRBJ2-7
V: TRBV6-1

CDR3: CASSGAGWEKLFF
D: -
J: TRBJ1-4
V: TRBV7-9

CDR3: CASSESRDRVYNSPLHF
D: TRBD1
J: TRBJ1-6
V: TRBV10-2

CDR3: CASSEAPGHPEAFF
D: -
J: TRBJ1-1
V: TRBV6-4

CDR3: CASGSGTKGFADTQYF
D: TRBD2
J: TRBJ2-3
V: TRBV12-5

CDR3: CASSPRGRGGLGNEQFF
D: -
J: TRBJ2-1
V: TRBV11-1

CDR3: CASSFQSLNTIYF
D: -
J: TRBJ1-3
V: TRBV7-9

CDR3: CASSPRAGIEQYF
D: -
J: TRBJ2-7
V: TRBV18

CDR3: CASSLGQSNTGELFF
D: TRBD1
J: TRBJ2-2
V: TRBV7-3

CDR3: CASSLQGIKTDTQYF
D: TRBD1
J: TRBJ2-3
V: TRBV19

CDR3: CASSERGPGFKETQYF
D: TRBD2
J: TRBJ2-5
V: TRBV7-2

CDR3: CASSSGTGAGETQYF
D: TRBD1
J: TRBJ2-5
V: TRBV18

CDR3: CASSERSGGVSTDTQYF
D: TRBD2
J: TRBJ2-3
V: TRBV6-1

CDR3: CASSDSQGATVKNIQYF
D: TRBD1
J: TRBJ2-4
V: TRBV6-1

CDR3: CASSPAGGGLLRENNQPQHF
D: TRBD1
J: TRBJ1-5
V: TRBV27

CDR3: CASSLGGGSGGGNQPQHF
D: -
J: TRBJ1-5
V: TRBV5-5